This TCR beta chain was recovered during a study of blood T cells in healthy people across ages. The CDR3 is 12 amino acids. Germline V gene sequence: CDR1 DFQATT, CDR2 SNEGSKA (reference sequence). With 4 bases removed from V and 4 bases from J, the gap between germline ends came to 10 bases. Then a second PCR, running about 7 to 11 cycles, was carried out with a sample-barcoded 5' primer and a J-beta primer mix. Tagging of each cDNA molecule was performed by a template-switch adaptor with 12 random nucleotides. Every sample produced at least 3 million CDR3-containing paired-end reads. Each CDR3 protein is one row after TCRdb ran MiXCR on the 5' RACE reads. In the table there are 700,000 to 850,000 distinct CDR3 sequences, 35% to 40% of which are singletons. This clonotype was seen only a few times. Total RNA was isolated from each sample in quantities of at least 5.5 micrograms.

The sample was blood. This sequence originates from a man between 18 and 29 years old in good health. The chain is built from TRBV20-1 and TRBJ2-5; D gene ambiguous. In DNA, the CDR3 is TGCAGTGCTACCGAGAGTGGAGAGACCCAGTACTTC. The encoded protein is CSATESGETQYF.